These 27 T cell receptor beta chains originate from one sample sequenced in a study of blood T cell repertoires in COVID-19. The protocol was immunoSEQ multiplex PCR, while the TCRdb copy is restricted to in-frame clones and leaves out a portion. The sample holds under 200,000 clones, around 79% seen once. The sequencing input was PBMCs or T cells enriched from blood (not recorded which). All receptors derive from a man aged 45-65 years who had recovered from COVID-19.

The chain recombines TRBV19 with TRBJ2-3; D might be TRBD1 (6 bases). The CDR3 spans 14 residues. Trimming removed 7 bases at V and 4 bases at J, with 15 bases between. Germline lookup yields CDR1 LNHDA and CDR2 SQIVND (reference sequence). The CDR3 DNA follows: TGTGCCAGTATAGGCAGGGGAAGATCAGATACGCAGTATTTT. It translates to CASIGRGRSDTQYF.

The chain recombines TRBV5-6 with TRBJ1-1, with 7 positions matching TRBD1. The trim removed 2 bases at V and 8 bases at J, leaving 12 bases unmatched. The V gene's germline CDR1 is SGHDT and CDR2 YYEEEE. This CDR3 spans 15 amino acids. CDR3 sequence: CASSFFGRGNLEAFF. In DNA form, the CDR3 reads TGTGCCAGCAGCTTCTTCGGCAGGGGGAATTTGGAAGCTTTCTTT.

This rearrangement joins TRBV3-1 (or the pseudogene TRBV3-2) to TRBJ2-1; 7 bases fit TRBD2. The junction had 8 bases not matched to a gene; V was cut back by 4 bases and J by 8 bases. Germline lookup yields CDR1 LGHDT and CDR2 YNNKEL (reference sequence). The CDR3 has 14 residues. In DNA form, the CDR3 reads TGTGCCAGCAGCCGAGGTTCTAGCGGCGATGAGCAGTTCTTC. Protein: CASSRGSSGDEQFF.

This sequence joins TRBV5-1 and TRBJ1-2; D is unclear. V dropped 0 bases and J dropped 6 bases, with 12 bases sitting between them. The CDR3 is 14 amino acids. Germline CDR1 SGHRS, CDR2 YFSETQ. In DNA, the CDR3 is TGCGCCAGCAGCTTGGGGGCAGTTTCGGATGGCTACACCTTC. Its translation: CASSLGAVSDGYTF. Based on the CDR3 plus reference TRBV5-1 and TRBJ1-2, the full variable domain is KAGVTQTPRYLIKTRGQQVTLSCSPISGHRSVSWYQQTPGQGLQFLFEYFSETQRNKGNFPGRFSGRQFSNSRSEMNVSTLELGDSALYLCASSLGAVSDGYTFGSGTRLTVV.

The rearrangement uses TRBV3-1 (or the pseudogene TRBV3-2) and TRBJ2-5, with D perhaps matching TRBD2 (7 bases). Germline values: CDR1 LGHDT, CDR2 YNNKEL (reference sequence). Between the trimmed V and J ends, which lost 3 bases and 7 bases, there was a span of 21 bases. This CDR3 has 16 amino acids. The CDR3: CASSQLGAGDLGTQYF. For the CDR3, the DNA is TGTGCCAGCAGCCAGTTGGGGGCGGGAGACCTTGGGACCCAGTACTTC.

The chain joins TRBV10-3 to TRBJ2-3, with D possibly being TRBD2 (6 bases). Trimming took off 6 bases at V and 2 bases at J, with 15 bases between the two ends. Per the germline V gene, CDR1 is ENHRY and CDR2 is SYGVKD. The CDR3 loop spans 15 amino acids. CDR3 in amino acids: CAISGGAGLTDTQYF. The CDR3, as DNA: TGTGCCATCAGCGGGGGAGCGGGTCTCACAGATACGCAGTATTTT.

This clone was recorded at least ten times. The gene calls are TRBV9 and TRBJ2-1, with TRBD2 matching over 11 bases. The CDR3 runs to 16 residues. Germline assignment: CDR1 SGDLS and CDR2 YYNGEE. Losses at the gene ends were 2 bases for V and 8 bases for J; bases not matched to a gene: 9. The CDR3 DNA reads TGTGCCAGCAGCGTGTTAGCGGGGGGGCCGCCCGATGAGCAGTTCTTC. Amino acid sequence: CASSVLAGGPPDEQFF.

On this clone: Other DNA sequences in this sample translate to the same CDR3. The chain is built from TRBV7-3 and TRBJ1-1, with D possibly matching TRBD1 (5 bases). Per the germline V gene, CDR1 is SGHTA and CDR2 is FQGTGA. V was shortened by 2 bases and J by 2 bases, with 6 bases between the two germline ends. This CDR3 has 13 amino acids. CDR3 amino acids: CASSLDSNTEAFF. Written as DNA, the CDR3 is TGTGCCAGCAGCTTAGACAGTAACACTGAAGCTTTCTTT.

This chain connects TRBV15 to TRBJ2-7; tentative D call: TRBD2 (6 bases). The CDR3 loop spans 16 amino acids. With 0 bases removed from V and 4 bases from J, the gap between germline ends came to 16 bases. CDR1 LNHNV and CDR2 YYDKDF come from the germline V gene (reference sequence). DNA for the CDR3: TGTGCCACCAGCAGAGATGGAGGGCCAGGGAGGTACGAGCAGTACTTC. It translates to CATSRDGGPGRYEQYF. The full variable domain, with the rest looked up from reference TRBV15 and TRBJ2-7, is DAMVIQNPRYQVTQFGKPVTLSCSQTLNHNVMYWYQQKSSQAPKLLFHYYDKDFNNEADTPDNFQSRRPNTSFCFLDIRSPGLGDTAMYLCATSRDGGPGRYEQYFGPGTRLTVT.

J is TRBJ2-5 and V is TRBV21-1; TRBD2 is taken as the D call from the table, unchecked against the DNA. TRBV21-1 is labeled a pseudogene. This CDR3 is built from 17 residues. CDR3 amino acids: CASSKKRWLAVQETQYF. Here the CDR3 DNA reads TGTGCCAGCAGCAAAAAGCGTTGGCTAGCGGTACAAGAGACCCAGTACTTC.

The V gene is TRBV2, the J gene TRBJ1-5; D unclear. This CDR3 region has 15 residues. The germline V and J ends were trimmed by 0 bases and 5 bases, with 11 bases remaining between them. Germline assignment: CDR1 SNHLY and CDR2 FYNNEI. DNA for the CDR3: TGTGCCAGCAGTGAAGCTTGGGCAGTATATCAGCCCCAGCATTTT. It translates to CASSEAWAVYQPQHF. Filled out from reference TRBV2 and TRBJ1-5, the complete variable domain reads EPEVTQTPSHQVTQMGQEVILRCVPISNHLYFYWYRQILGQKVEFLVSFYNNEISEKSEIFDDQFSVERPDGSNFTLKIRSTKLEDSAMYFCASSEAWAVYQPQHFGDGTRLSIL.

The V and J genes are TRBV3-1 (or the pseudogene TRBV3-2) and TRBJ2-4, with TRBD1 as a possible D gene (6 bases). Germline lookup yields CDR1 LGHDT and CDR2 YNNKEL (reference sequence). V gave up 5 bases and J gave up 9 bases, with 29 bases separating them. This CDR3 spans 18 amino acids. This CDR3 reads CASSGSTGQEFKGGIQYF. The CDR3 region has the DNA TGTGCCAGCAGCGGGAGTACAGGGCAAGAGTTCAAAGGAGGCATTCAGTACTTC.

The V call is TRBV7-9, the J call TRBJ2-7, with D possibly TRBD1 on 5 matching bases. Germline assignment: CDR1 SEHNR and CDR2 FQNEAQ (reference sequence). Trimming took off 1 base at V and 3 bases at J, with 13 bases between the two ends. The CDR3 loop spans 15 amino acids. The CDR3 coding sequence is TGTGCCAGCAGCTTAGTAACAGGAGTTTTCTACGAGCAGTACTTC. As protein: CASSLVTGVFYEQYF.

V usage is TRBV29-1 and J usage is TRBJ2-6, with D possibly TRBD1 on 5 matching bases. Germline-derived CDR1 and CDR2 are SQVTM and ANQGSEA. This CDR3 is built from 15 residues. CDR3 protein: CGISVDNSGANVLTF. As DNA, the CDR3 is TGCGGCATTTCGGTGGACAACTCTGGGGCCAACGTCCTGACTTTC.

V and J are TRBV28 and TRBJ1-6, with 9 positions matching TRBD1. The length of the CDR3 is 12 residues. Per germline, CDR1 MDHEN and CDR2 SYDVKM. With V trimmed by 9 bases and J by 10 bases, 4 bases remained unmatched. The CDR3 nucleotides are TGTGCCAGTCGGACAGGGGCATCACCCCTCCACTTT. Translating gives CASRTGASPLHF. The full variable domain, completed using reference TRBV28 and TRBJ1-6, is DVKVTQSSRYLVKRTGEKVFLECVQDMDHENMFWYRQDPGLGLRLIYFSYDVKMKEKGDIPEGYSVSREKKERFSLILESASTNQTSMYLCASRTGASPLHFGNGTRLTVT.

The rearrangement uses TRBV18 and TRBJ1-6, with 7 positions matching TRBD1. CDR3 length equals 14 residues. With 3 bases clipped from V and 8 bases from J, the junction kept 4 bases outside the gene matches. Looked up from germline, CDR1 is KGHSH and CDR2 is LQKENI. CDR3 in DNA: TGTGCCAGCTCACCTGGGACAGAGTATTCACCCCTCCACTTT. Encoded protein: CASSPGTEYSPLHF.

The chain has TRBV18 and TRBJ1-3; 7 nucleotides align to TRBD1. The CDR3 runs 16 residues. Germline V lookup: CDR1 KGHSH, CDR2 LQKENI. V shed 3 bases, J shed 0 bases, and the junction held 5 bases outside the gene matches. The CDR3 is CASSPTGASSGNTIYF. The CDR3 DNA follows: TGTGCCAGCTCACCTACAGGGGCAAGCTCTGGAAACACCATATATTTT. Full variable domain (remainder filled in from reference TRBV18 and TRBJ1-3): NAGVMQNPRHLVRRRGQEARLRCSPMKGHSHVYWYRQLPEEGLKFMVYLQKENIIDESGMPKERFSAEFPKEGPSILRIQQVVRGDSAAYFCASSPTGASSGNTIYFGEGSWLTVV.

This chain uses TRBV7-2 with TRBJ2-1; 7 bases line up with TRBD2. The CDR3 has 12 amino acids. The V and J ends lost 4 bases and 10 bases, in that order; junction bases with no gene match: 4. Germline lookup yields CDR1 SGHTA and CDR2 FQGNSA. The CDR3 protein is CASSSGRGEQFF. The CDR3 bases are TGTGCCAGCAGCTCGGGGCGGGGGGAGCAGTTCTTC.

This clone showed up just a few times. The J gene is TRBJ2-1, the V gene TRBV5-1; D perhaps matches TRBD1 (5 bases). Deletions cut 0 bases from V and 1 base from J, with 5 bases between. The CDR3 runs to 14 residues. Germline assignment: CDR1 SGHRS and CDR2 YFSETQ. CDR3 sequence reads: CASSLGQSYNEQFF. The DNA of the CDR3 is TGCGCCAGCAGCTTGGGACAGTCCTACAATGAGCAGTTCTTC.

J is TRBJ1-2 and V is TRBV28; TRBD1 might be the D (5 bases). Germline V gene sequence: CDR1 MDHEN, CDR2 SYDVKM. The CDR3 has 14 residues. The V and J ends lost 2 bases and 6 bases respectively, with 13 bases between them. CDR3 region: CASSLAGWGNGYTF. The CDR3 DNA sequence: TGTGCCAGCAGTTTAGCAGGGTGGGGAAATGGCTACACCTTC.

This chain links TRBV10-1 with TRBJ2-7; a possible D gene is TRBD2 (6 bases). There are 14 residues in the CDR3. With 3 bases removed from V and 3 bases from J, the gap between germline ends came to 12 bases. Germline values: CDR1 WNHNN, CDR2 SYGVQD (reference sequence). The CDR3 region is CASSDSGLLYEQYF. The CDR3 DNA follows: TGCGCCAGCAGTGACTCTGGACTACTCTACGAGCAGTACTTC.

The sample holds one count of this clone. The J gene is TRBJ1-4, the V gene TRBV4-1; D gene uncertain. Germline V gene sequence: CDR1 MGHRA, CDR2 YSYEKL. The CDR3 consists of 16 residues. Trimming took 4 bases from V and 5 from J, leaving 17 bases between them. The CDR3 reads CASSPPGQLKNEKLFF. In DNA, the CDR3 is TGCGCCAGCAGCCCCCCAGGCCAGCTTAAAAATGAAAAACTGTTTTTT.

The chain recombines TRBV5-1 with TRBJ2-1; 8 nucleotides agree with TRBD2. The CDR3 has 13 amino acids. Germline V CDR1 and CDR2: SGHRS, YFSETQ. The J segment lost 8 bases and the V segment lost 5 bases, leaving 6 bases of the junction unmatched. CDR3 protein: CASSYGAGDEQFF. CDR3 DNA: TGCGCCAGCAGTTACGGAGCGGGGGATGAGCAGTTCTTC.

The chain couples TRBV3-1 (or the pseudogene TRBV3-2) to TRBJ1-3; D possibly corresponds to TRBD1 (5 bases). This CDR3 contains 17 residues. Trimming took 1 base from V and 3 from J, leaving 16 bases between them. In germline, CDR1 is LGHDT, CDR2 YNNKEL (reference sequence). The CDR3 bases are TGTGCCAGCAGCCAAGTGGTATATCGCGGGGGTGGAAACACCATATATTTT. This translates into CASSQVVYRGGGNTIYF.

V is TRBV30 and J is TRBJ1-6, with 7 bases fitting TRBD1. With 8 bases clipped from V and 8 bases from J, the junction kept 9 bases outside the gene matches. Germline CDR1 reads GTSNPN; CDR2 reads SVGIG (reference sequence). CDR3 length: 13 amino acids. The CDR3: CAGHRGSDSPLHF. The CDR3, as DNA: TGTGCCGGCCACAGGGGCTCAGATTCACCCCTCCACTTT.

The chain couples TRBV28 to TRBJ2-5, with 7 bases that match TRBD2. Germline lookup yields CDR1 MDHEN and CDR2 SYDVKM. There are 14 residues in the CDR3. Germline trimming cut 2 bases from V and 9 bases from J; bases unmatched to any gene: 9. CDR3 nucleotide sequence: TGTGCCAGCAGTTTAAGAAGGCGGGAGAGGGCCCAGTACTTC. This gives the protein CASSLRRRERAQYF.

This chain joins TRBV7-9 and TRBJ2-7; D not certain. The CDR3 length is 14 residues. The V and J ends lost 2 bases and 5 bases respectively, with 13 bases between them. Germline V gives CDR1 SEHNR, CDR2 FQNEAQ (reference sequence). The CDR3 protein is CASSLSSKSNEQYF. The CDR3 DNA sequence: TGTGCCAGCAGCTTATCCTCTAAGTCTAACGAGCAGTACTTC.